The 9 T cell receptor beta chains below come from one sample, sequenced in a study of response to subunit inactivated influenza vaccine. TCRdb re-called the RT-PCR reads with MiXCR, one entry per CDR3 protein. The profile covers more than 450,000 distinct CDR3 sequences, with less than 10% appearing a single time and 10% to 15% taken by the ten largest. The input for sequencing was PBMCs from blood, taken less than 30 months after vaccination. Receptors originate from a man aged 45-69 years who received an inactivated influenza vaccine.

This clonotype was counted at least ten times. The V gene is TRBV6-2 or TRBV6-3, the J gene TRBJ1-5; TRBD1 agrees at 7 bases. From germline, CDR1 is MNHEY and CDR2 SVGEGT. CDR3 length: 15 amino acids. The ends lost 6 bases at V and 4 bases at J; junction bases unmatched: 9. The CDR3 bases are TGTGCCAGCAGCCTAACAGGGGCGCCAAATCAGCCCCAGCATTTT. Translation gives CASSLTGAPNQPQHF.

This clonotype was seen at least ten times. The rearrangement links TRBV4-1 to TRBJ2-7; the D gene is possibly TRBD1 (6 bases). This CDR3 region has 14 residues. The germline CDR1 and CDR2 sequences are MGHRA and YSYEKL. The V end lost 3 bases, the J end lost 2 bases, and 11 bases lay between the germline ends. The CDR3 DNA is TGCGCCAGCAGCCAGCCTCGACAGGCCTACGAGCAGTACTTC. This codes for CASSQPRQAYEQYF.

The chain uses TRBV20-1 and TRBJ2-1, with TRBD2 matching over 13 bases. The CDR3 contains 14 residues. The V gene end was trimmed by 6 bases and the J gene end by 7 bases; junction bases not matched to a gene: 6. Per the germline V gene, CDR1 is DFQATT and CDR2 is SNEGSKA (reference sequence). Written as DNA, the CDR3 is TGCAGTGCAAGACTAGCGGGGGGCAGGAATGAGCAGTTCTTC. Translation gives CSARLAGGRNEQFF.

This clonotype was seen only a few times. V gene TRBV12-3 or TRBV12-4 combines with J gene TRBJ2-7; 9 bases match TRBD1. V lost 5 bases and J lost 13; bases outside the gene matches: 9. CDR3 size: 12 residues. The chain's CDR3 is CASSPSGTGLYF. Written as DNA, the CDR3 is TGTGCCAGCAGTCCTAGTGGGACAGGGCTATACTTC.

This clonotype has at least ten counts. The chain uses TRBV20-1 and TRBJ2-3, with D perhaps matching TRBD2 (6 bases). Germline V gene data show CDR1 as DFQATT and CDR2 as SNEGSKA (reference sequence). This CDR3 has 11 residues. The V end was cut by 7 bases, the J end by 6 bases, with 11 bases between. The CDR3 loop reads CSGDSLDTQYF. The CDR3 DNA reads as TGCAGTGGGGACTCCCTGGATACGCAGTATTTT.

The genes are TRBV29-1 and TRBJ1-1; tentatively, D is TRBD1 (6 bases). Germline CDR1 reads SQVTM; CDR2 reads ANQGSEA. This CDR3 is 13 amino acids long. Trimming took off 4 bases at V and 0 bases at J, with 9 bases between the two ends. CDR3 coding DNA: TGCAGCGTTGTACGGACAGTGAACACTGAAGCTTTCTTT. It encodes CSVVRTVNTEAFF.

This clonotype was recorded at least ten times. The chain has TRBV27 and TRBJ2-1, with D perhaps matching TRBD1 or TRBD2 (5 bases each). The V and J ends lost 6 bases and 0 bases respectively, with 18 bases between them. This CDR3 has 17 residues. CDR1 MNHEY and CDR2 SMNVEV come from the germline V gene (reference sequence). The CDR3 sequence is CASSLSGAIRSYNEQFF. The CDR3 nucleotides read TGTGCCAGCAGCTTGTCCGGGGCCATCCGCTCCTACAATGAGCAGTTCTTC.

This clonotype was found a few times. The CDR3 DNA is TGTGCCAGCAGTTTAGGGGACACGGGCGTAGGCTACACCTTC. As protein: CASSLGDTGVGYTF. The chain is built from TRBV12-3 or TRBV12-4 and TRBJ1-2; D perhaps matches TRBD1 (6 bases). V lost 1 base to trimming and J lost 8 bases, with 14 bases between them. The CDR3 extends over 14 amino acids.

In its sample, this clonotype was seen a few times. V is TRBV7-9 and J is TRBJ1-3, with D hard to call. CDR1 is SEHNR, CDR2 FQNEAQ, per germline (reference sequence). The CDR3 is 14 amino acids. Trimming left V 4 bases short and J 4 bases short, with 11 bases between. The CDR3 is CASSSDSYGNTIYF. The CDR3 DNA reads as TGTGCCAGCAGCTCCGATTCCTACGGAAACACCATATATTTT.